The 26 T cell receptor beta chains in this list originate from one sample, sequenced in a study of human T cells and chemical hapten exposure. MiXCR, run by TCRdb on the RACE reads, gives a single entry per CDR3 protein. The table lists around 190,000 distinct CDR3 sequences, approximately 20% of them singletons. Regarding time point: patch test 1, 2 weeks after DPC sensitization. Treatment noted: therapeutic diphenylcyclopropenone sensitization with weekly scalp DPC. This specimen consisted of whole blood, obtained in connection with sensitization to the hapten diphenylcyclopropenone (DPC). Source of these receptors: a woman aged 45-65 years with alopecia areata. Some clones in this sample may be carry-over from other donors' samples.

This rearrangement joins TRBV20-1 to TRBJ1-2, with D perhaps matching TRBD1 (5 bases). Trimming took 0 bases from V and 7 from J, leaving 12 bases between them. CDR1 DFQATT and CDR2 SNEGSKA come from the germline V gene (reference sequence). This CDR3 contains 13 residues. CDR3 in amino acids: CSARDGLGGGYTF. The CDR3 nucleotides are TGCAGTGCTAGAGATGGACTCGGGGGTGGCTACACCTTC.

This clonotype turned up a few times. The rearrangement uses TRBV5-4 and TRBJ1-2; unclear D gene. This CDR3 has 16 amino acids. Germline CDR1 and CDR2: SGHNT and YYREEE (reference sequence). Trimming took 4 bases from V and 3 from J, leaving 19 bases between them. In DNA, the CDR3 is TGTGCCAGCAGCGTTACTACGAGCGTCTCCTACTATGGCTACACCTTC. Its translation is CASSVTTSVSYYGYTF.

In the case of this clonotype: This could be a read error, since a much larger clone is one nucleotide away. The chain employs TRBV6-5 and TRBJ2-1, with D tentatively TRBD2 (5 bases). The germline gives CDR1 MNHEY, CDR2 SVGAGI. CDR3 length: 12 residues. CDR3 coding DNA: TGTGCCAACAGTCTTGTTGGAGGTGAGCAGTTCTTC. Translation: CANSLVGGEQFF.

This chain uses TRBV29-1 with TRBJ2-1; TRBD2 matches at 10 bases. This CDR3 has 17 amino acids. Looked up from germline, CDR1 is SQVTM and CDR2 is ANQGSEA. Trimming cost V 0 bases and J 4 bases; bases outside gene matches: 9. For the CDR3, the DNA is TGCAGCGTTGAAGATCTTCCACTAGCGGGACATTACAATGAGCAGTTCTTC. Translating gives CSVEDLPLAGHYNEQFF.

This clonotype was counted between two and nine times. This chain joins TRBV29-1 and TRBJ1-1; D unclear. V dropped 7 bases and J dropped 1 base, with 13 bases sitting between them. The CDR3 runs to 13 residues. Germline CDR1 SQVTM, CDR2 ANQGSEA. For the CDR3, the DNA is TGCAGCGGGTCCGCACTGGGGAACACTGAAGCTTTCTTT. Protein product: CSGSALGNTEAFF. The full variable domain, with the rest looked up from reference TRBV29-1 and TRBJ1-1, is SAVISQKPSRDICQRGTSLTIQCQVDSQVTMMFWYRQQPGQSLTLIATANQGSEATYESGFVIDKFPISRPNLTFSTLTVSNMSPEDSSIYLCSGSALGNTEAFFGQGTRLTVV.

A few counts support this clonotype. This chain's CDR3 is CASGTGRSEAFF. The CDR3 nucleotides are TGTGCCAGCGGGACAGGAAGGTCCGAAGCTTTCTTT. The V call is TRBV2, the J call TRBJ1-1; 8 nucleotides agree with TRBD1. The V segment lost 8 bases and the J segment 8 bases; nucleotides outside the gene matches: 7. The CDR3 covers 12 residues. The germline CDR1 and CDR2 sequences are SNHLY and FYNNEI.

The rearrangement joins TRBV20-1 to TRBJ2-2; D is unclear. Germline V lookup: CDR1 DFQATT, CDR2 SNEGSKA (reference sequence). V lost 8 bases and J lost 5, with 12 bases in between. The CDR3 is made up of 12 amino acids. Here the CDR3 DNA reads TGCAGTCCTCTGGCGGATACCGGGGAGCTGTTTTTT. Protein: CSPLADTGELFF.

The chain uses TRBV20-1 and TRBJ2-1; perhaps TRBD1 as D (5 bases). In germline, CDR1 is DFQATT, CDR2 SNEGSKA (reference sequence). The V end lost 6 bases, the J end lost 4 bases, and 13 bases lay between the germline ends. The CDR3 runs 13 residues. As DNA, the CDR3 is TGCAGTGCATCCAGGGTACTATACAATGAGCAGTTCTTC. It is translated as CSASRVLYNEQFF.

In its sample, this clonotype was seen a few times. J is TRBJ1-2 and V is TRBV20-1; 7 bases agree with TRBD1. V gave up 6 bases and J gave up 5 bases; unmatched junction bases: 9. CDR3 length: 13 residues. Germline lookup yields CDR1 DFQATT and CDR2 SNEGSKA (reference sequence). The CDR3 loop is CSAQHRGTYGYTF. In nucleotides, the CDR3 is TGCAGTGCCCAACACAGGGGAACGTATGGCTACACCTTC.

The chain couples TRBV19 to TRBJ2-2; tentative D call: TRBD2 (6 bases). The CDR3 loop spans 15 amino acids. The germline V gene encodes CDR1 LNHDA and CDR2 SQIVND (reference sequence). Between the trimmed V and J ends, which lost 3 bases and 8 bases, there was a span of 16 bases. CDR3 bases: TGTGCCAGTAGTATCCTCGGGAGCGCGGCTGGGGAGCTGTTTTTT. Protein: CASSILGSAAGELFF.

V gene TRBV20-1 combines with J gene TRBJ1-2, with 8 positions matching TRBD1. After removal of 3 bases from V and 0 bases from J, the junction contained 9 bases not matched to a gene. The CDR3 consists of 16 residues. Germline CDR1 is DFQATT and CDR2 is SNEGSKA (reference sequence). The CDR3 nucleotides are TGCAGTGCTAGTGGGGACAGGACCACCTCTAACTATGGCTACACCTTC. Protein: CSASGDRTTSNYGYTF.

Here the CDR3 DNA reads TGCAGTGCGGGAGGGGGGGCCTACAATGAGCAGTTCTTC. This encodes CSAGGGAYNEQFF. This chain links TRBV20-1 with TRBJ2-1, with a weak D call TRBD2 (7 bases). CDR3 length: 13 amino acids. The V end was cut by 6 bases, the J end by 2 bases, with 11 bases between. The germline CDR1 and CDR2 sequences are DFQATT and SNEGSKA (reference sequence).

The chain links TRBV5-5 to TRBJ2-2, with D perhaps matching TRBD1 (5 bases). The germline V gene encodes CDR1 SGHKS and CDR2 YYEKEE (reference sequence). The CDR3 contains 15 residues. V was pared by 0 bases and J by 0 bases, with 6 bases between. The CDR3 sequence: CASSLEGANTGELFF. The CDR3 DNA reads as TGTGCCAGCAGCTTGGAAGGGGCGAACACCGGGGAGCTGTTTTTT. The full variable domain, completed using reference TRBV5-5 and TRBJ2-2, is DAGVTQSPTHLIKTRGQQVTLRCSPISGHKSVSWYQQVLGQGPQFIFQYYEKEERGRGNFPDRFSARQFPNYSSELNVNALLLGDSALYLCASSLEGANTGELFFGEGSRLTVL.

The chain employs TRBV5-1 and TRBJ2-3; D ambiguous. The CDR3 contains 17 residues. V lost 0 bases and J 0 bases, leaving 14 bases between the germline ends. Germline V gene sequence: CDR1 SGHRS, CDR2 YFSETQ. CDR3 residues: CASSLVSAHFSTDTQYF. The CDR3 DNA sequence: TGCGCCAGCAGCTTGGTTTCGGCCCACTTTAGCACAGATACGCAGTATTTT.

The chain recombines TRBV7-6 with TRBJ2-6; D remains unclear. V lost 1 base to trimming and J lost 0 bases, with 10 bases between them. The CDR3 sequence is 17 residues long. CDR1 and CDR2 (germline): SGHVS, FNYEAQ. The chain's CDR3 is CASSLVSTNSGANVLTF. The CDR3 nucleotides read TGTGCCAGCAGCTTAGTTTCCACGAACTCTGGGGCCAACGTCCTGACTTTC.

The gene calls are TRBV7-9 and TRBJ1-4, with D tentatively TRBD1 (5 bases). This CDR3 is 14 amino acids long. Between the trimmed V and J ends, which lost 6 bases and 6 bases, there was a span of 14 bases. CDR1 SEHNR and CDR2 FQNEAQ come from the germline V gene (reference sequence). For the CDR3, the DNA is TGTGCCAGCAGTTTCCGCGGGGCGGATGAAAAACTGTTTTTT. Protein sequence: CASSFRGADEKLFF.

This clonotype has just a few counts. The chain has TRBV29-1 and TRBJ2-7; 12 nucleotides agree with TRBD2. V gave up 6 bases and J gave up 0 bases; unmatched junction bases: 3. Germline CDR1 is SQVTM and CDR2 is ANQGSEA. CDR3 length: 14 residues. The CDR3 sequence is CSVGLAGLSYEQYF. The CDR3 DNA reads as TGCAGCGTCGGACTAGCGGGGCTCTCCTACGAGCAGTACTTC.

This clonotype was counted only a few times. The chain combines TRBV28 with TRBJ2-7, with 7 bases fitting TRBD2. V lost 8 bases to trimming and J lost 2 bases; unmatched junction nucleotides: 9. Per germline, CDR1 MDHEN and CDR2 SYDVKM. The CDR3 sequence is 14 residues long. CDR3 DNA: TGTGCCAGCCTCCCCGGGGGAGGGCCCTACGAGCAGTACTTC. This sequence encodes CASLPGGGPYEQYF.

This clonotype was counted a few times. The rearrangement joins TRBV6-2 or TRBV6-3 to TRBJ2-5, with D uncertain. Germline V gives CDR1 MNHEY, CDR2 SVGEGT. The CDR3 totals 13 residues. Trimming removed 0 bases at V and 5 bases at J, with 7 bases between. Here the CDR3 DNA reads TGTGCCAGCAGTTACTCGGAGAAGGAGACCCAGTACTTC. Its protein product is CASSYSEKETQYF.

The V gene is TRBV7-6, the J gene TRBJ1-3; D call uncertain. Trimming left V 2 bases short and J 0 bases short, with 8 bases between. Germline V gives CDR1 SGHVS, CDR2 FNYEAQ. There are 15 residues in the CDR3. This chain's CDR3 is CASSLNRFSGNTIYF. CDR3 nucleotides: TGTGCCAGCAGCTTAAACAGATTCTCTGGAAACACCATATATTTT.

This clonotype was observed at least ten times. The chain employs TRBV12-3 or TRBV12-4 and TRBJ2-1, with 11 bases lining up with TRBD2. The CDR3 is 14 amino acids. V lost 6 bases, J lost 4 bases, and 2 bases stayed unmatched. The CDR3 loop reads CASSRTSGYNEQFF. The CDR3 region has the DNA TGTGCCAGCAGCCGGACTAGCGGGTACAATGAGCAGTTCTTC.

This rearrangement joins TRBV5-1 to TRBJ2-5, with unresolved D. Germline-derived CDR1 and CDR2 are SGHRS and YFSETQ. Trimming left V 1 base short and J 0 bases short, with 7 bases between. The length of the CDR3 is 14 residues. CDR3 sequence: CASSLHRNQETQYF. CDR3 nucleotides: TGCGCCAGCAGCTTGCACAGAAACCAAGAGACCCAGTACTTC.

The rearrangement joins TRBV6-4 to TRBJ2-7; D may correspond to TRBD1 or TRBD2 (5 bases each). This CDR3 comprises 17 residues. The germline V gene has CDR1 MRHNA and CDR2 SNTAGT. V lost 0 bases to trimming and J lost 2 bases, with 17 bases between them. CDR3 nucleotide sequence: TGTGCCAGCAGTGACTCGACTAAGTGGCAGGGCGCCTACGAGCAGTACTTC. Translated, it gives CASSDSTKWQGAYEQYF.

This clonotype was recorded many times. The rearrangement joins TRBV5-1 to TRBJ1-5, with TRBD1 as a possible D gene (5 bases). V was cut by 2 bases and J by 0 bases, with 9 bases left in between. The CDR3 contains 15 residues. CDR1 is SGHRS, CDR2 YFSETQ, per germline. CDR3 DNA: TGCGCCAGCAGCTTAGGGGATTATAGCAATCAGCCCCAGCATTTT. This codes for CASSLGDYSNQPQHF.

The chain combines TRBV20-1 with TRBJ2-7; D unclear. Looked up from germline, CDR1 is DFQATT and CDR2 is SNEGSKA (reference sequence). The CDR3 is made up of 12 amino acids. In DNA, the CDR3 is TGCAGCGGCACACGGAGTGTCTACGAGCAGTACTTC. Its translation: CSGTRSVYEQYF.

This clonotype was seen only a few times. This sequence joins TRBV18 and TRBJ2-2; 7 nucleotides align to TRBD1. In germline, CDR1 is KGHSH, CDR2 LQKENI. The CDR3 is 13 amino acids. Germline trimming cut 5 bases from V and 7 bases from J; bases unmatched to any gene: 4. CDR3 residues: CASSAQGIGELFF. CDR3 in DNA: TGTGCCAGCTCAGCACAGGGGATCGGGGAGCTGTTTTTT.